This T cell receptor (beta chain) was sequenced for a study of blood T cells in healthy people across ages. Germline CDR1 and CDR2: SGHVS and FNYEAQ. The CDR3 consists of 16 residues. With 3 bases clipped from V and 4 bases from J, the junction kept 11 bases outside the gene matches. This clonotype has just a few counts. Its antigen is currently unknown. The use of a sample-barcoded 5' primer and a J-beta primer mix characterized a second PCR of about 6 to 11 cycles. TCRdb recomputed calls from the 5' RACE reads with MiXCR, one row per CDR3 protein. The sample has roughly 800,000 distinct CDR3 sequences; more than 20% are singletons. The study's findings and limits: Using unsorted PBMCs precluded a conclusive naive versus antigen-experienced comparison.

The sample was also linked to a second study, of T cells of mothers and their children.

The genes are TRBV7-6 and TRBJ2-5, with 7 bases fitting TRBD1. The TCR originated in a boy younger than 18 in good health. The sample taken for sequencing was blood. CDR3 sequence: CASSLRQGRQPETQYF. The CDR3 DNA follows: TGTGCCAGCAGCTTGAGACAGGGCAGGCAGCCAGAGACCCAGTACTTC.